Here is one T cell receptor (beta chain) with its context. As yet, its antigen is unknown. The sample belongs to a study of CD8+CD57+ T cells in acquired aplastic anemia. Study findings and constraints: About 29 sequences, all CD8+ CDR3, were shared between patients and controls.

Genomic DNA provided the template from which TCR beta VDJ and CDR3 profiles were obtained. From the reads, TCRdb called clonotypes with MiXCR, one entry per CDR3 protein. Here the sample spans a few hundred thousand distinct CDR3 sequences, 55% to 70% being singletons. Input material: sorted CD4+, CD8+, or CD8+CD57+ T cells (not recorded which) from PBMCs. The sequence was obtained from a human donor in good health, serving as a control.

The CDR3 DNA follows: TGTGCCAGCAGCCACCGAAGAGACAGTTCCCAAGAGACCCAGTACTTC. Encoded protein: CASSHRRDSSQETQYF. V and J are TRBV5-5 and TRBJ2-5; a weak D match, TRBD1 (5 bases). Germline CDR1 SGHKS, CDR2 YYEKEE (reference sequence). Trimming took off 4 bases at V and 1 base at J, with 17 bases between the two ends. The CDR3 covers 16 residues.